The entry that follows covers one TCR beta chain sequence. Antigen unknown. The use of a sample-barcoded 5' primer and a J-beta primer mix characterized a second PCR of roughly 6 to 11 cycles. TCRdb called the 5' RACE reads again in MiXCR, with one record for every CDR3 protein. The table lists approximately 600,000 distinct CDR3 sequences, approximately 50% of them singletons. Drawn from each donor were 8.5 to 10 milliliters of peripheral blood. The sample originates from a study of blood T cells in healthy people across ages. Study at large: Template switching recovered approximately one barcoded beta molecule for every two T cells. Study results and limitations: PBMCs were not sorted, which prevented a conclusive comparison of naive versus antigen-experienced cells. Per million T cells, TCR beta diversity dropped roughly linearly as age increased.

CDR1 and CDR2 from the germline V gene are LGHDT and YNNKEL (reference sequence). The CDR3 covers 15 residues. V dropped 3 bases and J dropped 0 bases, with 12 bases sitting between them. The V and J genes are TRBV3-1 and TRBJ2-7; either TRBD1 or TRBD2 may fit D (5 bases each). Sequencing was carried out using blood. The source is a man aged 55 to 70 in good health. The CDR3 DNA follows: TGTGCCAGCAGCCATGGGAGACAGAGCTCCTACGAGCAGTACTTC. It codes for CASSHGRQSSYEQYF.